The 10 T cell receptor beta chains given below trace back to one sample, sequenced in a study of CD8 T cells in ankylosing spondylitis. Each CDR3 protein is one row after TCRdb ran MiXCR on the 5' RACE reads. Among a few hundred thousand distinct CDR3 sequences, 15% to 20% were seen once, and the ten largest hold around 30%. The sequenced sample was blood, either unsorted or a sorted T cell fraction (not recorded which). These receptors all come from a male donor with ankylosing spondylitis or in good health (not recorded which).

The chain combines TRBV10-2 with TRBJ1-5, with 7 bases lining up with TRBD1. CDR1 WSHSY and CDR2 SAAADI come from the germline V gene. The V gene end was trimmed by 3 bases and the J gene end by 0 bases; junction bases not matched to a gene: 11. This CDR3 has 18 residues. Written as DNA, the CDR3 is TGCGCCAGCAGTGATCCGGACAGGCCCGATAATAGCAATCAGCCCCAGCATTTT. As protein: CASSDPDRPDNSNQPQHF.

In regard to this clonotype: The junction shows a germline mismatch at one end, possibly a read error. CDR3 sequence (DNA): TGTGCCAGCAGCCCGACTAGCGGGAACTACGATGAGCAGTTCTTC. Residues: CASSPTSGNYDEQFF. The rearrangement joins TRBV7-8 to TRBJ2-1, with 11 bases aligning to TRBD2. Germline V gives CDR1 SGHVS, CDR2 FQNEAQ. The CDR3 covers 15 residues.

This clonotype showed up just a few times. J is TRBJ2-3 and V is TRBV12-3 or TRBV12-4; 8 nucleotides match TRBD1. The CDR3 runs 12 residues. V lost 6 bases to trimming and J lost 5 bases; unmatched junction nucleotides: 1. The CDR3 loop reads CASRTGVDTQYF. DNA for the CDR3: TGTGCCAGCAGGACAGGGGTAGATACGCAGTATTTT.

This clonotype was observed at least ten times. J is TRBJ2-7 and V is TRBV4-1, with 9 bases identical to TRBD1. Germline V CDR1 and CDR2: MGHRA, YSYEKL. The CDR3 covers 15 residues. J was trimmed by 0 bases and V by 4 bases; bases with no gene match: 4. The CDR3 protein is CASSPGQGSSYEQYF. CDR3 bases: TGCGCCAGCAGCCCGGGACAGGGAAGCTCCTACGAGCAGTACTTC.

The chain employs TRBV4-1 and TRBJ2-7; D is unclear. The CDR3 extends over 14 amino acids. Deletions cut 4 bases from V and 0 bases from J, with 10 bases between. The germline gives CDR1 MGHRA, CDR2 YSYEKL. Here the CDR3 reads CASSPFGGSYEQYF. The CDR3 bases are TGCGCCAGCAGCCCCTTCGGCGGCTCCTACGAGCAGTACTTC.

This clonotype occurred many times. The CDR3 DNA is TGTGCCAGCAGCACTGACAGGGACCACGAGCAGTACTTC. Protein product: CASSTDRDHEQYF. The chain links TRBV12-3 or TRBV12-4 to TRBJ2-7; 7 positions match TRBD1. With V trimmed by 6 bases and J by 5 bases, 7 bases remained unmatched. The CDR3 runs to 13 residues.

This clonotype was observed a handful of times. This chain joins TRBV29-1 and TRBJ2-3, with D unresolved. The CDR3 has 14 amino acids. The V end lost 0 bases, the J end lost 3 bases, and 10 bases lay between the germline ends. The germline V gene has CDR1 SQVTM and CDR2 ANQGSEA. In DNA form, the CDR3 reads TGCAGCGTTGAAGATAAGGAGTTGACAGATACGCAGTATTTT. Protein sequence: CSVEDKELTDTQYF.

This clonotype was detected a few times. The genes are TRBV12-3 or TRBV12-4 and TRBJ2-1; D uncertain. The CDR3 runs to 12 residues. The V end lost 6 bases, the J end lost 13 bases, and 16 bases lay between the germline ends. CDR3 in DNA: TGTGCCAGCAGAGGCGGATCAATTGAACAGTTCTTC. It codes for CASRGGSIEQFF.

This clonotype was counted only a few times. This rearrangement joins TRBV29-1 to TRBJ2-1; D call uncertain. Trimming pared 0 bases from V and 3 bases from J, leaving 9 bases between. CDR1 is SQVTM, CDR2 ANQGSEA, per germline. This CDR3 has 14 amino acids. CDR3 DNA sequence: TGCAGCGTTGAAGAACCCTTATTCTACAATGAGCAGTTCTTC. This sequence encodes CSVEEPLFYNEQFF.

This clonotype has just a few counts. This chain joins TRBV7-9 and TRBJ2-7, with TRBD2 identical over 7 bases. CDR3 size: 15 residues. Germline CDR1 and CDR2: SEHNR and FQNEAQ (reference sequence). Unmatched junction bases numbered 14, after V lost 5 bases and J lost 7 bases. CDR3 DNA: TGTGCCAGCAGCCCCCTCACGGGGGGTCTAAGAGAGCAGTACTTC. It translates to CASSPLTGGLREQYF.